The 14 T cell receptor beta chains below were found in one sample sequenced in a study of T-cell reconstitution after alpha-beta-depleted transplantation in children. As it was prepared, the TCRbeta library received unique molecular identifiers. TCRdb redid the calling of the PCR reads with MiXCR, one entry per CDR3 protein. The repertoire holds 250,000 or so distinct CDR3 sequences, more than 20% seen once, with more than 4.5% in the top ten. Sequencing used PBMCs, mostly from graft donor cells, obtained 360 days after TCRalphabeta/CD19-depleted stem cell transplant. The receptors were gathered from a female patient aged 2 to 10 who had a stem cell transplant for congenital amegakaryocytic thrombocytopenia, so the T cells may come from the graft donor.

This clonotype was seen repeatedly, ten times or more. The chain carries TRBV4-1 and TRBJ2-7; D might be TRBD1 (6 bases). Germline V gene data show CDR1 as MGHRA and CDR2 as YSYEKL. V lost 1 base and J 2 bases, leaving 21 bases between the germline ends. CDR3 size: 18 residues. CDR3 residues: CASSQGGQPETLTYEQYF. For the CDR3, the DNA is TGCGCCAGCAGCCAAGGTGGACAGCCCGAAACTCTAACCTACGAGCAGTACTTC.

Many counts were recorded for this clonotype. The rearrangement joins TRBV12-3 or TRBV12-4 to TRBJ2-2; 12 bases are a match to TRBD2. The CDR3 totals 17 residues. Germline trimming cut 3 bases from V and 6 bases from J; bases unmatched to any gene: 8. The DNA for the CDR3 is TGTGCCAGCAGTTTGCGGGGACTAGCGGGTAGGGCCGGGGAGCTGTTTTTT. Encoded protein: CASSLRGLAGRAGELFF.

In its sample, this clonotype was seen a few times. The chain carries TRBV30 and TRBJ2-7; D is uncertain. Germline V gene sequence: CDR1 GTSNPN, CDR2 SVGIG (reference sequence). V was shortened by 1 base and J by 2 bases, with 6 bases between the two germline ends. The CDR3 has 12 amino acids. The CDR3 reads CAWSGRTYEQYF. CDR3 nucleotides: TGTGCCTGGAGTGGCCGAACCTACGAGCAGTACTTC. Variable domain in full (rest from reference TRBV30 and TRBJ2-7): SQTIHQWPATLVQPVGSPLSLECTVEGTSNPNLYWYRQAAGRGLQLLFYSVGIGQISSEVPQNLSASRPQDRQFILSSKKLLLSDSGFYLCAWSGRTYEQYFGPGTRLTVT.

This clonotype was seen only a few times. The V and J genes are TRBV27 and TRBJ2-5; perhaps TRBD2 as D (5 bases). V shed 4 bases and J shed 5 bases, with 20 bases lying between them. CDR1 is MNHEY, CDR2 SMNVEV, per germline (reference sequence). There are 16 residues in the CDR3. The CDR3 nucleotides are TGTGCCAGCAGTTCTGTGGCCGTGAGGGAAGTGGAGACCCAGTACTTC. As protein: CASSSVAVREVETQYF.

This clonotype was counted between two and nine times. The genes are TRBV12-3 or TRBV12-4 and TRBJ1-4; tentatively, D is TRBD1 (6 bases). The CDR3 loop spans 12 amino acids. With 8 bases removed from V and 5 bases from J, the gap between germline ends came to 9 bases. The CDR3 coding sequence is TGTGCCAGCCGACAGGAGAATGAAAAACTGTTTTTT. Protein product: CASRQENEKLFF.

This clonotype was seen a handful of times. This CDR3 is CASSTTGGRETQYF. DNA of the CDR3: TGTGCCAGCAGTACTACAGGGGGCAGGGAGACCCAGTACTTC. V gene TRBV12-3 or TRBV12-4 combines with J gene TRBJ2-5; 9 bases are shared with TRBD1. V shed 5 bases, J shed 5 bases, and the junction held 6 bases outside the gene matches. The CDR3 runs 14 residues.

CDR3: CSTSDRDEAFF. CDR3 nucleotides: TGCAGCACTAGTGACAGGGATGAAGCTTTCTTT. This chain connects TRBV20-1 to TRBJ1-1, with 7 bases matching TRBD1. This CDR3 has 11 amino acids. In germline, CDR1 is DFQATT, CDR2 SNEGSKA (reference sequence).

This clonotype was counted between two and nine times. This chain uses TRBV6-5 with TRBJ1-3; perhaps TRBD1 as D (5 bases). Per the germline V gene, CDR1 is MNHEY and CDR2 is SVGAGI. Trimming shortened V by 2 bases and J by 1 base, and 12 bases separated the two germline ends. The CDR3 covers 16 residues. CDR3 region: CASSYRVQGSGNTIYF. DNA for the CDR3: TGTGCCAGCAGTTACCGGGTGCAGGGTTCTGGAAACACCATATATTTT.

The chain recombines TRBV3-1 with TRBJ2-7, with 7 bases fitting TRBD2. This CDR3 has 14 amino acids. Trimming at V came to 8 bases and at J to 3 bases, leaving 10 bases not matched to a gene. CDR1 is LGHDT and CDR2 is YNNKEL in the germline V gene (reference sequence). The CDR3 is CASGTASGFYEQYF. The DNA for the CDR3 is TGTGCCAGCGGTACGGCTAGCGGCTTCTACGAGCAGTACTTC.

This chain links TRBV7-9 with TRBJ2-3; tentative D call: TRBD2 (6 bases). Germline CDR1 and CDR2: SEHNR and FQNEAQ (reference sequence). V gave up 7 bases and J gave up 1 base, with 21 bases separating them. CDR3 length: 17 residues. CDR3 bases: TGTGCCAGCACCGACCAGACTAGTCTTGCACGCACAGATACGCAGTATTTT. It codes for CASTDQTSLARTDTQYF.

This clonotype came up a few times. V gene TRBV29-1 combines with J gene TRBJ1-1; maybe TRBD1 (5 bases). V lost 6 bases and J lost 3, with 8 bases in between. This CDR3 is built from 11 residues. CDR1 and CDR2 (germline): SQVTM, ANQGSEA. DNA for the CDR3: TGCAGCGTCGACAGATACACTGAAGCTTTCTTT. Amino acids: CSVDRYTEAFF.

The chain recombines TRBV11-2 with TRBJ2-2; D gene ambiguous. The germline V gene encodes CDR1 SGHAT and CDR2 FQNNGV. Deletions cut 6 bases from V and 1 base from J, with 15 bases between. The CDR3 sequence is 16 residues long. The CDR3 reads CASRRPGRRNTGELFF. CDR3 nucleotide sequence: TGTGCCAGCAGACGCCCCGGACGGCGGAACACCGGGGAGCTGTTTTTT.

The rearrangement joins TRBV4-2 to TRBJ2-7; 8 bases fit TRBD2. CDR1 LGHNA and CDR2 YNFKEQ come from the germline V gene. The J segment lost 2 bases and the V segment lost 4 bases, leaving 7 bases of the junction unmatched. The CDR3 extends over 15 amino acids. As DNA, the CDR3 is TGTGCCAGCAGCCCTCAAGCGGGAGAGCCCTACGAGCAGTACTTC. Translating it yields CASSPQAGEPYEQYF.

This clonotype was seen only once. This may come from a read error, since a much larger clone is one base off. The chain employs TRBV6-5 and TRBJ2-5; D is undetermined. Germline CDR1 reads MNHEY; CDR2 reads SVGAGI. V lost 2 bases and J 0 bases, leaving 7 bases between the germline ends. This CDR3 contains 14 residues. The CDR3 reads CASSYKEYQETQYF. CDR3 coding DNA: TGTGCCAGCAGTTACAAGGAGTACCAAGAGACCCAGTACTTC.